This T cell receptor beta chain was identified in a study of OX40 agonist ivuxolimab in advanced cancers. Trimming removed 6 bases from V and 3 bases from J, with 14 bases in between. The CDR3 extends over 14 amino acids. CDR1 and CDR2 from the germline V gene are MNHEY and SVGAGI. Assay used: immunoSEQ multiplex PCR; TCRdb lists only in-frame clones, some missing. The table shows 45,000 to 60,000 clones, with 86% occurring only once. The chain is built from TRBV6-5 and TRBJ1-1; D is undetermined. The sequence was obtained from an adult with an advanced solid tumor such as melanoma, head and neck, liver or kidney cancer. Sequenced material: CD4+ or CD8+ T cells sorted from blood, taken in a trial of the OX40 agonist ivuxolimab. This chain's CDR3 is CASSLFRGDTEAFF. CDR3 bases: TGTGCCAGCAGCCTATTTCGTGGGGACACTGAAGCTTTCTTT.